Below, 24 T cell receptor beta chains from the same sample are listed, as sequenced in a study of cytotoxic CD8 clonotypes in ibrutinib-treated CLL. Sequencing used immunoSEQ multiplex PCR; TCRdb keeps in-frame clones, though not all of them. The table records roughly 220,000 clones, about 75% of them present only once. Sequences were derived from PBMCs, sampled after 12 months of ibrutinib treatment. The receptor source for this set is a human donor with chronic lymphocytic leukemia.

The chain uses TRBV29-1 and TRBJ2-5; D possibly corresponds to TRBD2 (6 bases). The CDR3 covers 12 residues. Germline V CDR1 and CDR2: SQVTM, ANQGSEA. V dropped 7 bases and J dropped 6 bases, with 15 bases sitting between them. In DNA form, the CDR3 reads TGCAGCGCCCAGGGAGGTGAGAAGACCCAGTACTTC. Protein: CSAQGGEKTQYF.

Note on this clone: Other DNA sequences in the same sample also yield this CDR3. Here the CDR3 DNA reads TGCAGTGCTAGGGGGGGATACGAGCAGTACTTC. Translated, it gives CSARGGYEQYF. The rearrangement links TRBV20-1 to TRBJ2-7; possible D gene TRBD2, 6 bases. CDR1 and CDR2 (germline): DFQATT, SNEGSKA (reference sequence). The CDR3 spans 11 residues. Between the trimmed V and J ends, which lost 3 bases and 4 bases, there was a span of 7 bases.

The chain recombines TRBV9 with TRBJ1-1; D uncertain. Germline values: CDR1 SGDLS, CDR2 YYNGEE. V gave up 4 bases and J gave up 3 bases, with 13 bases separating them. The CDR3 has 14 amino acids. The CDR3 DNA follows: TGTGCCAGCAGCACCCGGCCAGGTTACACTGAAGCTTTCTTT. This translates into CASSTRPGYTEAFF.

The V and J genes are TRBV9 and TRBJ1-1; 7 positions match TRBD1. CDR1 is SGDLS and CDR2 is YYNGEE in the germline V gene. The CDR3 runs to 13 residues. The trim removed 3 bases at V and 11 bases at J, leaving 10 bases unmatched. Here the CDR3 reads CASSDYDRDGAFF. CDR3 coding DNA: TGTGCCAGCAGCGACTACGACAGGGATGGTGCTTTCTTT.

The chain is built from TRBV5-6 and TRBJ2-5; unclear D gene. The CDR3 runs 13 residues. Germline lookup yields CDR1 SGHDT and CDR2 YYEEEE. V lost 2 bases, J lost 2 bases, and 7 bases lay in between. Here the CDR3 reads CASSFASQETQYF. CDR3 in DNA: TGTGCCAGCAGCTTCGCAAGTCAAGAGACCCAGTACTTC.

This clone appeared a single time. The V and J genes are TRBV28 and TRBJ2-7; D is undetermined. V was trimmed by 2 bases and J by 6 bases, leaving 8 bases between them. Germline V gene sequence: CDR1 MDHEN, CDR2 SYDVKM. This CDR3 is built from 12 residues. The CDR3 loop reads CASSLGSSEQYF. CDR3 bases: TGTGCCAGCAGTTTAGGCAGTAGCGAGCAGTACTTC.

The J gene is TRBJ2-6, the V gene TRBV21-1. TRBV21-1 is designated a pseudogene. This CDR3 is built from 16 residues. The CDR3 DNA is TGTGCCAGCACCCCGGGACGGCTCTCTGGGGCCAACGTCCTGACTTTC. Translated: CASTPGRLSGANVLTF.

The V call is TRBV30, the J call TRBJ2-1, with 8 bases identical to TRBD2. Germline V gene sequence: CDR1 GTSNPN, CDR2 SVGIG (reference sequence). There are 14 residues in the CDR3. The V gene end was trimmed by 4 bases and the J gene end by 4 bases; junction bases not matched to a gene: 6. CDR3 DNA: TGTGCCTGGAACCCGGGGGGGCCGTACAATGAGCAGTTCTTC. Translation: CAWNPGGPYNEQFF.

The chain uses TRBV21-1 and TRBJ2-3; the DNA was not compared with TRBD1, the D call given in the table. TRBV21-1 is designated a pseudogene. The CDR3 extends over 16 amino acids. The CDR3 DNA reads as TGTGCCAGCAGCAAAAGCCCACTTGGGGCCCCAGATACGCAGTATTTT. Protein sequence: CASSKSPLGAPDTQYF.

The J gene is TRBJ1-4, the V gene TRBV5-6; D is perhaps TRBD1 (5 bases). CDR3 length: 14 amino acids. Between the trimmed V and J ends, which lost 5 bases and 8 bases, there was a span of 16 bases. CDR1 is SGHDT and CDR2 is YYEEEE in the germline V gene. CDR3 in DNA: TGTGCCAGCAGGCGACGAGGGGTTGGGGAAAAACTGTTTTTT. As protein: CASRRRGVGEKLFF.

The chain recombines TRBV9 with TRBJ1-1, with D hard to call. Germline CDR1 is SGDLS and CDR2 is YYNGEE. The CDR3 totals 13 residues. Trimming removed 4 bases from V and 0 bases from J, with 7 bases in between. CDR3 DNA: TGTGCCAGCAGCTTCGCACTGAACACTGAAGCTTTCTTT. Residues: CASSFALNTEAFF.

The genes are TRBV5-1 and TRBJ1-2, with 10 bases fitting TRBD1. V shed 4 bases, J shed 1 base, and the junction held 7 bases outside the gene matches. Germline V gives CDR1 SGHRS, CDR2 YFSETQ. The CDR3 runs to 16 residues. CDR3 coding DNA: TGCGCCAGCAGCCTCGGGACAGGGGAGTTTAACTATGGCTACACCTTC. Its translation is CASSLGTGEFNYGYTF.

The chain has TRBV30 and TRBJ1-1; the D is unclear. V shed 3 bases and J shed 5 bases, with 7 bases lying between them. Germline V lookup: CDR1 GTSNPN, CDR2 SVGIG (reference sequence). This CDR3 comprises 11 residues. Here the CDR3 reads CAWRQSTEAFF. The CDR3, as DNA: TGTGCCTGGAGGCAATCGACTGAAGCTTTCTTT.

CDR3 region: CASSWAGTFKGYTF. The CDR3 DNA sequence: TGTGCCAGCAGTTGGGCAGGTACATTCAAGGGCTACACCTTC. The chain has TRBV27 and TRBJ1-2; no reliable D call. Trimming took off 4 bases at V and 8 bases at J, with 17 bases between the two ends. Germline V CDR1 and CDR2: MNHEY, SMNVEV (reference sequence). This CDR3 is built from 14 residues.

This clone was seen repeatedly, ten times or more. The chain couples TRBV10-1 to TRBJ1-1; 9 positions agree with TRBD1. Germline V gene data show CDR1 as WNHNN and CDR2 as SYGVQD (reference sequence). V was clipped by 6 bases and J by 0 bases; unmatched bases: 5. The CDR3 has 15 amino acids. The CDR3 loop is CASRPRQGVNTEAFF. CDR3 in DNA: TGCGCCAGCAGACCTCGACAGGGGGTGAACACTGAAGCTTTCTTT.

The gene calls are TRBV6-1 and TRBJ2-5, with a possible D match to TRBD2 (5 bases). The CDR3 sequence is 14 residues long. V dropped 2 bases and J dropped 5 bases, with 12 bases sitting between them. CDR1 is MNHNS, CDR2 SASEGT, per germline. The CDR3 reads CASSELVAIETQYF. DNA for the CDR3: TGTGCCAGCAGTGAATTAGTAGCGATTGAGACCCAGTACTTC.

The chain combines TRBV4-2 with TRBJ2-7; TRBD2 might be the D (6 bases). Trimming stripped 0 bases from V and 1 base from J, with 19 bases between. This CDR3 is built from 18 residues. Germline V lookup: CDR1 LGHNA, CDR2 YNFKEQ. CDR3 DNA sequence: TGTGCCAGCAGCCAAGATCTCCAAGGCGGGACGCTTTCCTACGAGCAGTACTTC. Protein: CASSQDLQGGTLSYEQYF.

This chain joins TRBV19 and TRBJ1-6; D may be TRBD1 (5 bases). V shed 10 bases and J shed 10 bases, with 17 bases lying between them. Germline values: CDR1 LNHDA, CDR2 SQIVND (reference sequence). The CDR3 is 13 amino acids. The CDR3 bases are TGTGCCACGTCCGGGGCACTGGGATCACCCCTCCACTTT. This sequence encodes CATSGALGSPLHF.

The chain links TRBV6-6 to TRBJ1-1; the match to TRBD1 covers 7 bases. CDR1 and CDR2 (germline): MNHNY, SVGAGI (reference sequence). V gave up 5 bases and J gave up 6 bases; unmatched junction bases: 12. The CDR3 runs to 15 residues. The CDR3 sequence is CASSDSERGRPEAFF. The CDR3 DNA reads as TGTGCCAGCAGTGACAGCGAAAGGGGGCGGCCTGAAGCTTTCTTT.

About this clone: A read error may account for a junction end that differs from germline. The J gene is TRBJ1-1, the V gene TRBV6-5; no clear D. Germline CDR1 reads MNHEY; CDR2 reads SVGAGI. CDR3 length: 13 amino acids. CDR3: CATSRGRNTEAFF. The CDR3 nucleotides are TGTGCCACCAGTAGAGGGAGGAACACTGAAGCTTTCTTT.

This clone was counted between two and nine times. The V and J genes are TRBV5-6 and TRBJ1-1; TRBD1 agrees at 7 bases. The CDR3 length is 14 residues. Losses at the gene ends were 6 bases for V and 3 bases for J; bases not matched to a gene: 8. The germline CDR1 and CDR2 sequences are SGHDT and YYEEEE. The CDR3, as DNA: TGTGCCAGCACCAGTGGCAGGGGGGACACTGAAGCTTTCTTT. Residues: CASTSGRGDTEAFF.

The chain couples TRBV4-1 to TRBJ1-1; maybe TRBD1 (6 bases). The CDR3 extends over 16 amino acids. The ends were cut back, 0 bases at V and 5 bases at J, with 16 bases in the middle. The germline V gene has CDR1 MGHRA and CDR2 YSYEKL. CDR3 nucleotides: TGCGCCAGCAGCCAAGATCACAGGGAGGAAGATACTGAAGCTTTCTTT. The encoded protein is CASSQDHREEDTEAFF.

The rearrangement links TRBV28 to TRBJ2-5, with D possibly matching TRBD2 (5 bases). Trimming took 2 bases from V and 2 from J, leaving 6 bases between them. The CDR3 totals 13 residues. From germline, CDR1 is MDHEN and CDR2 SYDVKM. The CDR3 here is CASSLSGQETQYF. In DNA form, the CDR3 reads TGTGCCAGCAGTTTAAGCGGTCAAGAGACCCAGTACTTC.

The chain employs TRBV7-2 and TRBJ2-7, with TRBD2 identical over 10 bases. Germline CDR1 reads SGHTA; CDR2 reads FQGNSA. V gave up 1 base and J gave up 5 bases; unmatched junction bases: 5. The CDR3 totals 15 residues. In DNA, the CDR3 is TGTGCCAGCAGCTTAGGAGCGGGGGGGCCCCACGAGCAGTACTTC. Translated: CASSLGAGGPHEQYF.